The clone carrying this T cell receptor beta chain was recorded many times. No antigen is known for it. The record originates from a study of T cells in Graves' hyperthyroidism and ophthalmopathy. The overall study: The initial diagnosis was the point when peripheral blood was collected, ahead of any treatment.

Trimming stripped 6 bases from V and 2 bases from J, with 9 bases between. There are 13 residues in the CDR3. The germline V gene encodes CDR1 LNHNV and CDR2 YYDKDF (reference sequence). Amplified TCR beta CDR3 regions derived from RNA transcripts. TCR CDR3 regions were first amplified by RT-PCR with HTBI primers. TCRdb used MiXCR to reprocess the multiplex PCR reads, holding one entry per CDR3 protein. Among fewer than 500,000 distinct CDR3 sequences, about 15% were seen once, and the ten largest hold less than 15%. Findings and caveats of the study: Model output signaled ophthalmopathy a median 6.5 months ahead of onset.

The TCR comes from a man aged 18 to 30 with Graves' ophthalmopathy. The sequenced sample consisted of blood. The chain recombines TRBV15 with TRBJ2-3; no clear D gene. The CDR3 coding sequence is TGTGCCACCAGTTACTACCCCACAGATACGCAGTATTTT. This gives the protein CATSYYPTDTQYF.